The entry below gives a single TCR beta chain sequence along with its context. From the germline J gene comes the end of the CDR3, since the read stops 3 residues before it. The source of the sample is a study of T cells in women clearing cervical HPV infection. V dropped 4 bases and J dropped 3 bases, with 11 bases sitting between them. The length of the CDR3 is 14 residues. In germline, CDR1 is SGHDT, CDR2 YYEEEE. All donors had a single incident cervical HPV16 infection, not prevalent. Measured with immunoSEQ multiplex PCR; TCRdb has only the in-frame clones, and not every one. The clone table shows roughly 28,000 clones, with the ten largest holding about 2.8%.

This chain joins TRBV5-6 and TRBJ2-1; D might be TRBD2 (6 bases). The receptor comes from a woman between 18 and 75 years old with a cervical HPV16 infection that either progressed to CIN3+ or cleared (not recorded which). Sequencing was done on a sample of blood buffy coat. The CDR3 is CASSLMGGYNEQFF. Partial CDR3 DNA: TGTGCCAGCAGCCTTATGGGGGGCTACAATGAG.